The 27 T cell receptor beta chains listed next were all sequenced from one sample in a study of control samples from healthy donors and cancer patients. The method was immunoSEQ multiplex PCR; TCRdb's version includes in-frame clones alone and lacks a portion of them. The sample lists some 71,000 clones; approximately 90% were seen once. The sequenced sample consisted of PBMCs. Receptor source: a woman in her fifties or sixties with colorectal cancer.

This chain links TRBV28 with TRBJ2-5; D may be TRBD2 (6 bases). With 2 bases removed from V and 5 bases from J, the gap between germline ends came to 15 bases. This CDR3 comprises 15 residues. Germline V lookup: CDR1 MDHEN, CDR2 SYDVKM. CDR3 protein: CASSLGMRRGETQYF. In DNA, the CDR3 is TGTGCCAGCAGTTTAGGGATGCGGAGGGGCGAGACCCAGTACTTC.

The rearrangement joins TRBV28 to TRBJ1-1, with D maybe TRBD1 (6 bases). Germline loops: CDR1 MDHEN, CDR2 SYDVKM. The V and J ends lost 8 bases and 5 bases respectively, with 18 bases between them. The CDR3 consists of 14 residues. The CDR3 DNA follows: TGTGCCAGCGCAAACGGGGGGCGTGATACTGAAGCTTTCTTT. Translation: CASANGGRDTEAFF. The variable domain in full, completed from reference TRBV28 and TRBJ1-1, reads DVKVTQSSRYLVKRTGEKVFLECVQDMDHENMFWYRQDPGLGLRLIYFSYDVKMKEKGDIPEGYSVSREKKERFSLILESASTNQTSMYLCASANGGRDTEAFFGQGTRLTVV.

This chain uses TRBV30 with TRBJ1-1, with D possibly matching TRBD1 (5 bases). This CDR3 comprises 13 residues. Germline V CDR1 and CDR2: GTSNPN, SVGIG (reference sequence). Trimming pared 0 bases from V and 11 bases from J, leaving 16 bases between. The CDR3 coding sequence is TGTGCCTGGAGTGTTATAAGGGGCCTTGAGGCTTTCTTT. Translating it yields CAWSVIRGLEAFF.

The V gene is TRBV7-9, the J gene TRBJ1-4; 8 bases fit TRBD1. CDR1 and CDR2 from the germline V gene are SEHNR and FQNEAQ (reference sequence). After removal of 2 bases from V and 7 bases from J, the junction contained 12 bases not matched to a gene. CDR3 length: 17 residues. CDR3 DNA sequence: TGTGCCAGCAGCTTAATTGGCAGGGGGCAGTTTCTTGAAAAACTGTTTTTT. Protein: CASSLIGRGQFLEKLFF.

The chain recombines TRBV5-1 with TRBJ1-2; TRBD1 matches at 8 bases. V was pared by 0 bases and J by 7 bases, with 5 bases of the junction left unmatched. CDR1 SGHRS and CDR2 YFSETQ come from the germline V gene. The CDR3 runs to 14 residues. The CDR3 loop is CASSLAGTGLGYTF. In nucleotides, the CDR3 is TGCGCCAGCAGCTTGGCCGGGACAGGTCTTGGCTACACCTTC.

The chain uses TRBV5-1 and TRBJ2-6; 11 nucleotides agree with TRBD1. The trim removed 3 bases at V and 3 bases at J, leaving 2 bases unmatched. This CDR3 contains 16 residues. CDR1 SGHRS and CDR2 YFSETQ come from the germline V gene. This CDR3 is CASSWTGGGGANVLTF. The CDR3 DNA is TGCGCCAGCAGCTGGACAGGGGGCGGTGGGGCCAACGTCCTGACTTTC.

The chain joins TRBV7-3 to TRBJ2-5, with 8 bases aligning to TRBD2. There are 15 residues in the CDR3. CDR1 is SGHTA and CDR2 is FQGTGA in the germline V gene. V shed 5 bases, J shed 2 bases, and the junction held 7 bases outside the gene matches. The CDR3 here is CASSPSGGRQETQYF. The CDR3 DNA reads as TGTGCCAGCAGCCCAAGCGGGGGCCGGCAAGAGACCCAGTACTTC.

The chain couples TRBV6-5 to TRBJ2-7, with unresolved D. This CDR3 is built from 15 residues. The germline V gene encodes CDR1 MNHEY and CDR2 SVGAGI. V was cut by 2 bases and J by 7 bases, with 18 bases left in between. CDR3 in DNA: TGTGCCAGCAGTTACGAGGCGGATGGGGTGGGGGAGCAGTACTTC. Amino acid sequence: CASSYEADGVGEQYF.

The gene calls are TRBV7-2 and TRBJ2-2; 11 bases match TRBD2. Trimming cost V 5 bases and J 6 bases; bases outside gene matches: 8. Germline V gene data show CDR1 as SGHTA and CDR2 as FQGNSA. This CDR3 contains 16 residues. In DNA, the CDR3 is TGTGCCAGCAGCATACTAGCGGGAGATATCTCCGGGGAGCTGTTTTTT. Encoded protein: CASSILAGDISGELFF.

This clone was counted between two and nine times. V usage is TRBV19 and J usage is TRBJ2-3; D is undetermined. Germline CDR1 and CDR2: LNHDA and SQIVND (reference sequence). The CDR3 totals 11 residues. V shed 5 bases and J shed 6 bases, with 6 bases lying between them. CDR3 DNA sequence: TGTGCCAGTAGTCACACGGATACGCAGTATTTT. It translates to CASSHTDTQYF. Combining the CDR3 with reference TRBV19 and TRBJ2-3 gives the whole variable domain DGGITQSPKYLFRKEGQNVTLSCEQNLNHDAMYWYRQDPGQGLRLIYYSQIVNDFQKGDIAEGYSVSREKKESFPLTVTSAQKNPTAFYLCASSHTDTQYFGPGTRLTVL.

This chain connects TRBV28 to TRBJ2-3, with TRBD2 matching over 8 bases. The germline V gene encodes CDR1 MDHEN and CDR2 SYDVKM. This CDR3 region has 17 residues. With 8 bases clipped from V and 3 bases from J, the junction kept 16 bases outside the gene matches. In nucleotides, the CDR3 is TGTGCCAGCTACCCACCAAGCGGGAGCGTCCCGACAGATACGCAGTATTTT. Translating gives CASYPPSGSVPTDTQYF.

This clone was recorded only once. The rearrangement uses TRBV28 and TRBJ1-6; tentatively, D is TRBD1 (6 bases). The germline gives CDR1 MDHEN, CDR2 SYDVKM. Trimming cost V 5 bases and J 9 bases, with 17 bases left between them. The CDR3 has 15 amino acids. As DNA, the CDR3 is TGTGCCAGCAGTATCAAGACAGGCTGGGGTTCACCCCTCCACTTT. Protein product: CASSIKTGWGSPLHF.

The count of this clone is one. This chain links TRBV11-1 with TRBJ2-5; the D is unclear. V lost 5 bases and J 4 bases, leaving 17 bases between the germline ends. Germline loops: CDR1 SGHAT, CDR2 FQDESV (reference sequence). This CDR3 spans 15 amino acids. The CDR3 DNA is TGTGCCAGCAGCGCCGCAGGCCCCCGAGGAGAGACCCAGTACTTC. Translating gives CASSAAGPRGETQYF.

This CDR3 reads CASSFQRYEQYF. The CDR3 nucleotides are TGTGCCAGCAGCTTTCAACGATACGAGCAGTACTTC. This chain connects TRBV7-2 to TRBJ2-7; unclear D gene. CDR1 SGHTA and CDR2 FQGNSA come from the germline V gene. The CDR3 has 12 amino acids. V lost 3 bases to trimming and J lost 4 bases, with 7 bases between them.

The rearrangement links TRBV7-9 to TRBJ2-5; TRBD1 aligns across 11 bases. In germline, CDR1 is SEHNR, CDR2 FQNEAQ (reference sequence). Trimming removed 5 bases from V and 5 bases from J; junction bases left unmatched: 7. The CDR3 contains 15 residues. The CDR3 region has the DNA TGTGCCAGCAGCCTCCGGACAGGGGGCGGGGAGACCCAGTACTTC. Encoded protein: CASSLRTGGGETQYF.

The chain combines TRBV2 with TRBJ2-3; D may be TRBD1 (6 bases). The V end was cut by 1 base, the J end by 4 bases, with 18 bases between. CDR3 length equals 17 residues. The V gene's germline CDR1 is SNHLY and CDR2 FYNNEI. The CDR3 region is CASSEVGMGANPDTQYF. CDR3 sequence (DNA): TGTGCCAGCAGTGAAGTGGGAATGGGGGCTAACCCAGATACGCAGTATTTT. The variable domain in full, completed from reference TRBV2 and TRBJ2-3, reads EPEVTQTPSHQVTQMGQEVILRCVPISNHLYFYWYRQILGQKVEFLVSFYNNEISEKSEIFDDQFSVERPDGSNFTLKIRSTKLEDSAMYFCASSEVGMGANPDTQYFGPGTRLTVL.

The chain has TRBV7-8 and TRBJ1-2, with 11 bases matching TRBD1. The germline CDR1 and CDR2 sequences are SGHVS and FQNEAQ. V lost 5 bases and J lost 4; bases outside the gene matches: 12. CDR3 length: 17 residues. DNA of the CDR3: TGTGCCAGCAGCCTCCGGGACAGGGGGGTAGAGAGCTATGGCTACACCTTC. Protein product: CASSLRDRGVESYGYTF.

The V and J genes are TRBV18 and TRBJ1-1; D remains ambiguous. The CDR3 spans 13 residues. The germline V gene has CDR1 KGHSH and CDR2 LQKENI. V lost 2 bases and J 0 bases, leaving 4 bases between the germline ends. As DNA, the CDR3 is TGTGCCAGCTCACCAGGGTTGAACACTGAAGCTTTCTTT. The encoded protein is CASSPGLNTEAFF.

This chain links TRBV7-9 with TRBJ2-7, with 9 nucleotides matching TRBD1. This CDR3 region has 16 residues. Trimming took 3 bases from V and 1 from J; bases not matched to a gene: 7. Germline V gene sequence: CDR1 SEHNR, CDR2 FQNEAQ (reference sequence). This chain's CDR3 is CASSLKGGQGSYEQYF. The DNA of the CDR3 is TGTGCCAGCAGCTTGAAAGGGGGACAGGGATCCTACGAGCAGTACTTC.

In this sample, this clone turned up once. This sequence joins TRBV18 and TRBJ1-4, with D hard to call. The CDR3 loop spans 16 amino acids. CDR1 and CDR2 from the germline V gene are KGHSH and LQKENI. V shed 2 bases and J shed 7 bases, with 17 bases lying between them. This chain's CDR3 is CASSPSRTVPGEKLFF. The CDR3 DNA sequence: TGTGCCAGCTCACCATCCAGAACAGTTCCCGGTGAAAAACTGTTTTTT.

This clone was seen once. The CDR3 spells CASSYAGQSTDTQYF. The CDR3, as DNA: TGTGCCAGCAGTTACGCGGGACAAAGCACAGATACGCAGTATTTT. The gene calls are TRBV6-6 and TRBJ2-3; perhaps D is TRBD1 or TRBD2 (6 bases each). With 2 bases removed from V and 0 bases from J, the gap between germline ends came to 9 bases. CDR3 length: 15 residues. The germline V gene has CDR1 MNHNY and CDR2 SVGAGI (reference sequence).

The V gene is TRBV28, the J gene TRBJ1-1; tentatively, D is TRBD1 (6 bases). The ends were cut back, 9 bases at V and 8 bases at J, with 13 bases in the middle. The germline gives CDR1 MDHEN, CDR2 SYDVKM. The CDR3 has 11 amino acids. Here the CDR3 DNA reads TGTGCCAGGACGAGGGGGGGGGAAGCTTTCTTT. Encoded protein: CARTRGGEAFF.

V is TRBV5-4 and J is TRBJ1-1, with D perhaps TRBD1 (5 bases). Trimming left V 3 bases short and J 4 bases short, with 10 bases between. The CDR3 is made up of 13 amino acids. CDR1 and CDR2 (germline): SGHNT, YYREEE (reference sequence). CDR3: CASSSGLLTEAFF. As DNA, the CDR3 is TGTGCCAGCAGCTCAGGGTTACTCACTGAAGCTTTCTTT.

The chain links TRBV5-1 to TRBJ2-2, with 7 bases aligning to TRBD1. Germline V lookup: CDR1 SGHRS, CDR2 YFSETQ. CDR3 length equals 15 residues. J was trimmed by 3 bases and V by 6 bases; bases with no gene match: 8. The CDR3 sequence: CASMLAGGHTGELFF. DNA for the CDR3: TGCGCCAGCATGTTGGCAGGGGGTCACACCGGGGAGCTGTTTTTT.

The V call is TRBV19, the J call TRBJ1-2; TRBD1 is a possible D gene (5 bases). This CDR3 contains 13 residues. Germline assignment: CDR1 LNHDA and CDR2 SQIVND (reference sequence). V was shortened by 3 bases and J by 4 bases, with 9 bases between the two germline ends. CDR3: CASSMAGLYGYTF. CDR3 sequence (DNA): TGTGCCAGTAGTATGGCGGGACTCTATGGCTACACCTTC.

The chain carries TRBV6-6 and TRBJ2-2; D is unclear. CDR3 length: 13 residues. The V and J ends lost 8 bases and 5 bases respectively, with 12 bases between them. Germline CDR1 is MNHNY and CDR2 is SVGAGI (reference sequence). CDR3 region: CASGRIKTGELFF. The CDR3 region has the DNA TGTGCCAGCGGCAGGATTAAGACCGGGGAGCTGTTTTTT.

The chain combines TRBV2 with TRBJ2-2; weak D call: TRBD1 (7 bases). The V gene's germline CDR1 is SNHLY and CDR2 FYNNEI. This CDR3 region has 14 residues. Trimming cost V 8 bases and J 7 bases, with 17 bases left between them. CDR3 amino acids: CASSPGQGGGELFF. The CDR3 bases are TGTGCCAGCTCTCCCGGTCAGGGGGGCGGGGAGCTGTTTTTT.